The present T cell receptor beta chain was sequenced within a study of CD8 T cells in ankylosing spondylitis. Libraries of TCR beta came from quantitative 5'-RACE with molecular barcodes. TCRdb called the 5' RACE reads again in MiXCR, with one record for every CDR3 protein. The data show some 92,000 distinct CDR3 sequences, with around 25% seen just once and less than 60% held by the top ten. Germline loops: CDR1 DFQATT, CDR2 SNEGSKA (reference sequence). There are 15 residues in the CDR3. The V and J ends lost 0 bases and 5 bases respectively, with 17 bases between them. A few counts support this clonotype.

The receptor comes from a male donor with ankylosing spondylitis or in good health (not recorded which). The sequenced sample consisted of blood, either unsorted or a sorted T cell fraction (not recorded which). The gene calls are TRBV20-1 and TRBJ2-7; D gene uncertain. The chain's CDR3 is CSARDVAGTRDEQYV. CDR3 DNA sequence: TGCAGTGCTAGAGATGTGGCAGGCACGCGCGACGAGCAGTACGTC.